This T cell receptor (beta chain) was identified during a study of blood T cell repertoires in COVID-19 (dated by TCRdb to the early 2020s). Turning to the overall study: Samples from collaborators originated in the United States, Italy and Spain and spanned both the acute and convalescent phases of COVID-19. The prospective study material was composed of cDNA or gDNA derived from T cells, B-cell-depleted T cells, or PBMCs. The dataset comprised deeply sampled blood TCRbeta repertoires from subjects exposed to, actively infected with, or recovered from COVID-19. A freely available public database, intended as a resource for researchers studying the immune response to SARS-CoV-2, is where the repertoires were released. The samples were drawn from two sources: the first 160 participants of the ongoing ImmuneRACE study, and some 1,300 subjects contributed by 6 global collaborators. Sample metadata almost always included a de-identified subject ID, COVID-19 status, age in years and sex. HLA class I and class II types, where available, came from metadata supplied by the sample provider rather than from assay-based typing. The paper as a whole reports these results and caveats: Clinical and demographic metadata were provided uncurated, with the amount varying by source and participant.

Concerning this clone: No antigen is known for it. Base quality data are lacking; no much larger clone is found one base away.

TCRbeta CDR3 regions were amplified from genomic DNA using the immunoSEQ Assay, a bias-controlled multiplex PCR. As for the authors' bioinformatics: The number of nucleated cells in each sample was estimated from the amplification of reference gene primers within the assay. To quantify the absolute abundance of each unique TCRbeta CDR3 rearrangement, sequence reads were collapsed and filtered. For each sample, productive Simpson clonality was calculated by taking the square root of Simpson's diversity index across productive rearrangements. The table comes from immuneACCESS by way of TCRdb, which keeps in-frame sequences with V and J called. Part of the clones is missing from these tables; in studies checked, under half for an unresolved V gene and the rest for unknown reasons. V and J calls and clone size come straight from that table; D and trimming were deduced from the DNA. The sample table records about 87,000 clones; about 79% of these occur just once. The top ten hold around 4.5% of the sample.

Spanning cysteine to phenylalanine, the CDR3 consists of 15 amino acids. CDR3 DNA is the only sequence kept; it has 45 bases, read in frame from the first base. The V end gives up 4 bases and the J end 5 bases, leaving 8 bases in the junction not matched to a gene. The germline V gene (reference sequence) supplies CDR1 LGHDT and CDR2 YNNKEL. Each collaborating institution followed its own protocols to collect whole blood in K2EDTA tubes. Collaborator samples were shipped for TCRbeta analysis as frozen whole blood, isolated PBMCs, or DNA extracted from either sample type. Sequenced input: peripheral blood. The chain joins TRBV3-1 (or the pseudogene TRBV3-2) to TRBJ2-1; 7 junctional bases match TRBD2. This TCR was sampled from a woman aged 45-65 years with acute or convalescent COVID-19. The CDR3 loop reads CASSPPSGYNNEQFF. In nucleotides, the sequence is TGTGCCAGCAGCCCCCCTAGCGGTTACAACAATGAGCAGTTCTTC.